The 30 T cell receptor beta chains listed next were all sequenced from one sample in a study of cytomegalovirus exposure and HLA in healthy donors. The PCR had 60 Vbeta and 13 Jbeta primers. Repertoires were generated with immunoSEQ multiplex PCR, while TCRdb's copy carries only in-frame clones and drops some. The sample includes 60,000 to 85,000 clones. Sequencing was carried out using PBMCs. The receptors were sampled from a man over 45 in good health and CMV-seropositive.

The J gene is TRBJ1-1, the V gene TRBV29-1; 8 bases match TRBD1. V shed 7 bases, J shed 1 base, and the junction held 5 bases outside the gene matches. The germline V gene encodes CDR1 SQVTM and CDR2 ANQGSEA. The CDR3 totals 13 residues. CDR3 nucleotide sequence: TGCAGCGGATCCCAGGGGGCGAACACTGAAGCTTTCTTT. Amino acids: CSGSQGANTEAFF.

The rearrangement links TRBV18 to TRBJ1-2; D is uncertain. CDR3 length: 13 residues. The V end lost 8 bases, the J end lost 8 bases, and 18 bases lay between the germline ends. The germline CDR1 and CDR2 sequences are KGHSH and LQKENI. CDR3 residues: CASRKAGEEGYTF. The DNA for the CDR3 is TGTGCCAGCCGAAAGGCCGGGGAAGAGGGCTACACCTTC.

The rearrangement joins TRBV11-3 to TRBJ2-2; possible D gene TRBD2, 7 bases. The CDR3 consists of 15 residues. V shed 8 bases and J shed 7 bases, with 20 bases lying between them. Germline V gene sequence: CDR1 SGHNT, CDR2 YENEEA. The CDR3 nucleotides read TGTGCCAGCCGGGCCGGGGGGCGAGAGTACGGGGAGCTGTTTTTT. Residues: CASRAGGREYGELFF.

The V call is TRBV6-5, the J call TRBJ2-3, with D tentatively TRBD2 (5 bases). Per the germline V gene, CDR1 is MNHEY and CDR2 is SVGAGI. The CDR3 extends over 13 amino acids. V lost 7 bases and J lost 2, with 10 bases in between. The CDR3 loop is CASMDLTTDTQYF. Here the CDR3 DNA reads TGTGCCAGCATGGACTTAACCACAGATACGCAGTATTTT.

The gene calls are TRBV5-6 and TRBJ2-5, with 10 positions matching TRBD1. V trimming: 1 base; J trimming: 4 bases; junction bases outside the gene matches: 7. The CDR3 has 16 amino acids. Per the germline V gene, CDR1 is SGHDT and CDR2 is YYEEEE. CDR3 nucleotide sequence: TGTGCCAGCAGCTTGAGAGGACAGGGGGTAAGAGAGACCCAGTACTTC. Amino acid sequence: CASSLRGQGVRETQYF.

V and J are TRBV6-5 and TRBJ2-5, with D perhaps TRBD1 (6 bases). There are 16 residues in the CDR3. Trimming left V 2 bases short and J 2 bases short, with 15 bases between. Germline loops: CDR1 MNHEY, CDR2 SVGAGI. The CDR3 here is CASSYHPRGRQETQYF. Written as DNA, the CDR3 is TGTGCCAGCAGTTACCATCCCAGGGGAAGACAAGAGACCCAGTACTTC.

The chain employs TRBV14 and TRBJ1-2; D possibly corresponds to TRBD1 (5 bases). Deletions cut 1 base from V and 4 bases from J, with 13 bases between. The CDR3 consists of 15 residues. Germline CDR1 reads SGHDN; CDR2 reads FVKESK. This CDR3 reads CASSQVPPRVYGYTF. The CDR3 region has the DNA TGTGCCAGCAGCCAAGTTCCGCCCAGGGTCTATGGCTACACCTTC.

This chain uses TRBV7-6 with TRBJ2-5, with TRBD2 matching over 11 bases. Looked up from germline, CDR1 is SGHVS and CDR2 is FNYEAQ. V lost 1 base to trimming and J lost 4 bases; unmatched junction nucleotides: 8. The CDR3 is made up of 17 amino acids. The CDR3 DNA is TGTGCCAGCAGCTTAGATACTAGCGGGAGTGGGCGAGAGACCCAGTACTTC. This translates into CASSLDTSGSGRETQYF.

V is TRBV6-5 and J is TRBJ2-2, with 11 bases matching TRBD1. This CDR3 spans 15 amino acids. CDR1 and CDR2 (germline): MNHEY, SVGAGI. The V gene end was trimmed by 6 bases and the J gene end by 5 bases; junction bases not matched to a gene: 5. The CDR3 nucleotides read TGTGCCAGCAGCTCCGGGACAGGGGGTACCGGGGAGCTGTTTTTT. Its protein product is CASSSGTGGTGELFF.

The genes are TRBV6-5 and TRBJ1-6; D ambiguous. V was clipped by 2 bases and J by 7 bases, with 6 bases between them. The CDR3 totals 13 residues. CDR1 MNHEY and CDR2 SVGAGI come from the germline V gene. Here the CDR3 DNA reads TGTGCCAGCAGTTACGGCAGAAATTCACCCCTCCACTTT. Residues: CASSYGRNSPLHF.

V is TRBV6-1 and J is TRBJ1-5; TRBD1 might be the D (5 bases). Trimming removed 0 bases from V and 6 bases from J, with 15 bases in between. Germline assignment: CDR1 MNHNS and CDR2 SASEGT. This CDR3 is 16 amino acids long. The CDR3 sequence: CASSEAFALGGQPQHF. For the CDR3, the DNA is TGTGCCAGCAGTGAAGCCTTTGCCCTGGGGGGTCAGCCCCAGCATTTT.

The chain employs TRBV2 and TRBJ1-1, with unresolved D. V lost 3 bases, J lost 1 base, and 15 bases lay in between. This CDR3 has 16 amino acids. Germline assignment: CDR1 SNHLY and CDR2 FYNNEI. The CDR3 DNA sequence: TGTGCCAGCAGTGAGGGCAGTTCGGTCCCGAACACTGAAGCTTTCTTT. This sequence encodes CASSEGSSVPNTEAFF.

The chain recombines TRBV19 with TRBJ1-1, with a tentative D call TRBD1 (5 bases). V lost 3 bases, J lost 4 bases, and 9 bases lay in between. Germline loops: CDR1 LNHDA, CDR2 SQIVND (reference sequence). This CDR3 has 13 residues. The CDR3 DNA follows: TGTGCCAGTAGTATGGGGGGGAGCACTGAAGCTTTCTTT. It translates to CASSMGGSTEAFF.

The rearrangement links TRBV25-1 to TRBJ2-7; the D gene is possibly TRBD2 (6 bases). The CDR3 has 10 residues. The germline CDR1 and CDR2 sequences are MGHDK and SYGVNS. Between the trimmed V and J ends, which lost 9 bases and 4 bases, there was a span of 7 bases. CDR3 bases: TGTGCCAGAGGGAGGTACGAGCAGTACTTC. It specifies CARGRYEQYF.

The chain is built from TRBV2 and TRBJ2-2; TRBD1 might be the D (5 bases). The CDR3 spans 18 residues. V was cut by 1 base and J by 2 bases, with 17 bases left in between. Germline V gene lookup returns CDR1 SNHLY and CDR2 FYNNEI. The CDR3 region is CASSEEGRVVLNTGELFF. The DNA of the CDR3 is TGTGCCAGCAGTGAAGAAGGCAGGGTCGTACTAAACACCGGGGAGCTGTTTTTT.

As DNA, the CDR3 is TGTGCCAGCAGTTATAGGGACAAACTTAACTATGGCTACACCTTC. It encodes CASSYRDKLNYGYTF. The chain carries TRBV6-5 and TRBJ1-2; possible D gene TRBD1, 6 bases. V was shortened by 3 bases and J by 1 base, with 12 bases between the two germline ends. This CDR3 spans 15 amino acids. Germline CDR1 MNHEY, CDR2 SVGAGI.

V and J are TRBV6-6 and TRBJ2-2, with 10 bases matching TRBD1. J lost 1 base, V lost 6 bases, and 5 bases had no gene match. The CDR3 extends over 16 amino acids. The V gene's germline CDR1 is MNHNY and CDR2 SVGAGI (reference sequence). CDR3 coding DNA: TGTGCCAGCAGACTGACAGGGGGCCTGAACACCGGGGAGCTGTTTTTT. Protein: CASRLTGGLNTGELFF.

DNA of the CDR3: TGCGCCAGCAGTCTGGAGCTCCCCGGGACAAAAAGGGGCTACACCTTC. It is translated as CASSLELPGTKRGYTF. The genes are TRBV5-1 and TRBJ1-2; weak D call: TRBD1 (6 bases). In germline, CDR1 is SGHRS, CDR2 YFSETQ. V was shortened by 5 bases and J by 8 bases, with 25 bases between the two germline ends. The CDR3 consists of 16 residues. The full variable domain, its missing parts supplied by reference TRBV5-1 and TRBJ1-2, is KAGVTQTPRYLIKTRGQQVTLSCSPISGHRSVSWYQQTPGQGLQFLFEYFSETQRNKGNFPGRFSGRQFSNSRSEMNVSTLELGDSALYLCASSLELPGTKRGYTFGSGTRLTVV.

V is TRBV9 and J is TRBJ2-5, with D possibly matching TRBD1 (6 bases). Looked up from germline, CDR1 is SGDLS and CDR2 is YYNGEE. V lost 2 bases to trimming and J lost 2 bases, with 13 bases between them. The CDR3 length is 15 residues. CDR3 protein: CASSVSGARQETQYF. The DNA for the CDR3 is TGTGCCAGCAGCGTGTCAGGGGCTAGGCAAGAGACCCAGTACTTC.

The chain uses TRBV19 and TRBJ1-2, with 7 nucleotides matching TRBD1. The CDR3 extends over 14 amino acids. The V segment lost 6 bases and the J segment 8 bases; nucleotides outside the gene matches: 12. Germline values: CDR1 LNHDA, CDR2 SQIVND (reference sequence). This CDR3 reads CASSPPGQPRGYTF. The CDR3 bases are TGTGCCAGTAGCCCTCCGGGACAGCCCCGGGGCTACACCTTC. The variable domain in full, completed from reference TRBV19 and TRBJ1-2, reads DGGITQSPKYLFRKEGQNVTLSCEQNLNHDAMYWYRQDPGQGLRLIYYSQIVNDFQKGDIAEGYSVSREKKESFPLTVTSAQKNPTAFYLCASSPPGQPRGYTFGSGTRLTVV.

This sequence joins TRBV10-3 and TRBJ1-2; 7 bases are shared with TRBD1. V lost 11 bases, J lost 6 bases, and 15 bases stayed unmatched. The CDR3 runs to 14 residues. Germline V gene lookup returns CDR1 ENHRY and CDR2 SYGVKD. The CDR3 DNA is TGTGCCTTTCGGGACAGCCTTTGGGTCAATGGCTACACCTTC. It encodes CAFRDSLWVNGYTF.

The chain couples TRBV2 to TRBJ2-3, with D unresolved. Germline loops: CDR1 SNHLY, CDR2 FYNNEI. V lost 10 bases and J 2 bases, leaving 10 bases between the germline ends. This CDR3 region has 12 residues. The CDR3 loop reads CATADLTDTQYF. Written as DNA, the CDR3 is TGTGCCACTGCAGATCTCACAGATACGCAGTATTTT.

The chain uses TRBV5-6 and TRBJ1-6; 7 nucleotides line up with TRBD1. Trimming at V came to 2 bases and at J to 3 bases, leaving 2 bases not matched to a gene. This CDR3 spans 15 amino acids. CDR1 SGHDT and CDR2 YYEEEE come from the germline V gene. CDR3 coding DNA: TGTGCCAGCAGCTTAGGACAGGACTATAATTCACCCCTCCACTTT. Amino acid sequence: CASSLGQDYNSPLHF.

The chain couples TRBV6-6 to TRBJ1-1; D is perhaps TRBD1 (6 bases). Trimming removed 8 bases at V and 2 bases at J, with 18 bases between. The CDR3 is 15 amino acids. Germline assignment: CDR1 MNHNY and CDR2 SVGAGI (reference sequence). The CDR3 DNA sequence: TGTGCCAGCTTTCGAGGACAGAACCTTAACACTGAAGCTTTCTTT. This codes for CASFRGQNLNTEAFF.

The J gene is TRBJ2-7, the V gene TRBV6-1; TRBD1 agrees at 9 bases. There are 15 residues in the CDR3. The V and J ends lost 6 bases and 4 bases, in that order; junction bases with no gene match: 10. The germline CDR1 and CDR2 sequences are MNHNS and SASEGT. The CDR3 here is CASRDRDRVRYEQYV. CDR3 nucleotides: TGTGCCAGCAGGGACCGGGACAGGGTGAGGTACGAGCAGTACGTC.

The chain couples TRBV6-1 to TRBJ1-5; D is undetermined. Germline CDR1 reads MNHNS; CDR2 reads SASEGT. V was pared by 5 bases and J by 3 bases, with 8 bases between. The CDR3 has 13 residues. CDR3: CASSRGYNQPQHF. The CDR3 coding sequence is TGTGCCAGCAGTCGGGGATACAATCAGCCCCAGCATTTT.

V is TRBV5-6 and J is TRBJ1-2, with D hard to call. V was trimmed by 4 bases and J by 1 base, leaving 17 bases between them. Germline values: CDR1 SGHDT, CDR2 YYEEEE. The CDR3 is 16 amino acids. The CDR3 is CASSVATSSVNYGYTF. For the CDR3, the DNA is TGTGCCAGCAGCGTAGCAACCTCATCAGTTAACTATGGCTACACCTTC.

V usage is TRBV19 and J usage is TRBJ1-1; no reliable D call. The CDR3 totals 14 residues. V lost 3 bases and J lost 7, with 15 bases in between. Per the germline V gene, CDR1 is LNHDA and CDR2 is SQIVND (reference sequence). CDR3 DNA sequence: TGTGCCAGTAGTATCGGGAGCCAGGTTGGTGAAGCTTTCTTT. Its translation is CASSIGSQVGEAFF. The full variable domain, its missing parts supplied by reference TRBV19 and TRBJ1-1, is DGGITQSPKYLFRKEGQNVTLSCEQNLNHDAMYWYRQDPGQGLRLIYYSQIVNDFQKGDIAEGYSVSREKKESFPLTVTSAQKNPTAFYLCASSIGSQVGEAFFGQGTRLTVV.

The chain links TRBV2 to TRBJ1-3; D gene unclear. Trimming left V 5 bases short and J 0 bases short, with 5 bases between. This CDR3 is built from 13 residues. Germline V gene lookup returns CDR1 SNHLY and CDR2 FYNNEI. The CDR3 loop is CASSPLSGNTIYF. The CDR3 DNA reads TGTGCCAGCAGTCCCCTCTCTGGAAACACCATATATTTT.

The chain links TRBV6-5 to TRBJ1-2; 9 bases align to TRBD1. The CDR3 is 14 amino acids. Germline V CDR1 and CDR2: MNHEY, SVGAGI. V lost 5 bases to trimming and J lost 2 bases; unmatched junction nucleotides: 3. CDR3 DNA: TGTGCCAGCAGTCAGACAGGGGGGAACTATGGCTACACCTTC. Translation gives CASSQTGGNYGYTF.